This T cell receptor beta chain came from a study of blood T cell repertoires in COVID-19. Study context: The study drew acute and convalescent COVID-19 samples from the United States, Italy and Spain.

Sequencing was performed with immunoSEQ multiplex PCR; in TCRdb, only in-frame clones are kept and a portion is missing. The data contain more than 250,000 clones, approximately 88% of them singletons. This clone was observed a few times. The material sequenced was peripheral blood. The clonotype comes from a woman aged 25 to 45 with COVID-19, enrolled during active disease.

This CDR3 is CASSQEAGGLAKNIQYF. CDR3 nucleotides: TGTGCCAGCAGCCAAGAGGCGGGGGGTTTAGCCAAAAACATTCAGTACTTC. The chain couples TRBV4-2 to TRBJ2-4, with 8 bases aligning to TRBD2. Per germline, CDR1 LGHNA and CDR2 YNFKEQ. Trimming cost V 0 bases and J 0 bases; bases outside gene matches: 4. The CDR3 totals 17 residues.